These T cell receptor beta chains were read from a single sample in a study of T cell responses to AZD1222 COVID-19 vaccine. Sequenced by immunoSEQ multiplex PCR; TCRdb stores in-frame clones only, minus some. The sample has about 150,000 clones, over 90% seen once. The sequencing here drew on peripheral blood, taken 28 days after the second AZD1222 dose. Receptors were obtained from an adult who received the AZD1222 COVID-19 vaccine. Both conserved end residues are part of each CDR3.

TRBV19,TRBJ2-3,CASKAAGRDTQYF
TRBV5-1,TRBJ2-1,CASSLEGVSYNEQFF
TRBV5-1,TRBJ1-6,CASSPRTGGNSPLHF
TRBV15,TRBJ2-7,CATSRDTSGSSYEQYF
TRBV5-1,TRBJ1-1,CASSWTPEDSAFF
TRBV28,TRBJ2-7,CASSIGQFHEQYF
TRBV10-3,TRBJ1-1,CAISAGRTEAFF
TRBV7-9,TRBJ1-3,CASEREGKNTIYF
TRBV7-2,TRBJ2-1,CASSSAPGLAGVYNEQFF
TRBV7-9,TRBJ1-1,CASSQNTEAFF
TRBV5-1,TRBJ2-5,CASSLGTLGETQYF
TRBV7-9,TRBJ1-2,CASSLRQGTYGYTF
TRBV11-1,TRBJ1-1,CASSRGGSDTEAFF
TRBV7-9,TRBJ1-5,CASSDGTGNQPQHF
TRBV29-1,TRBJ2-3,CSAKGASMKSTDTQYF
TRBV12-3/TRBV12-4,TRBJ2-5,CASSSSSEETQYF
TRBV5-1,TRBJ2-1,CASSSEAGQTYNEQFF
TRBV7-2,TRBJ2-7,CASSLGVSSGQWEQYF
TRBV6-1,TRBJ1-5,CASSEALMGTSNQPQHF
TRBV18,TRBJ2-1,CASSSPGLGAYNEQFF
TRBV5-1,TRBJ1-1,CASRIGSLDRNTEAFF
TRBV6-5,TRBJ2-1,CASSYRTNRDEQFF
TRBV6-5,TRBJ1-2,CASSPRDRANYGYTF
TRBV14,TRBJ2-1,CASSRTGLGEQFF
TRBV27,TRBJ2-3,CASRSTDTQYF
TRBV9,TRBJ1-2,CASSPRSPYGYTF
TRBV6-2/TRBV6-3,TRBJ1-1,CASSYSSALEAFF
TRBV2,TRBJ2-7,CASSASETDYEQYF
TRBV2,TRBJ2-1,CATSPRGYEQFF
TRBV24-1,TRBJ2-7,CATSGGDRVHEQYF
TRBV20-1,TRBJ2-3,CSSGAADTQYF
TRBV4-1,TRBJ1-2,CASSREQGYGYTF
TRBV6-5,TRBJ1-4,CASSLSPTNEKLFF
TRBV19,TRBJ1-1,CASSTPRQGNWNTEAFF
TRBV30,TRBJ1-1,CAWKPGLRLNTEAFF
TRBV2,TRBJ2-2,CASSLRAQNTGELFF
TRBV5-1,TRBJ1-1,CASSLVGAENTEAFF